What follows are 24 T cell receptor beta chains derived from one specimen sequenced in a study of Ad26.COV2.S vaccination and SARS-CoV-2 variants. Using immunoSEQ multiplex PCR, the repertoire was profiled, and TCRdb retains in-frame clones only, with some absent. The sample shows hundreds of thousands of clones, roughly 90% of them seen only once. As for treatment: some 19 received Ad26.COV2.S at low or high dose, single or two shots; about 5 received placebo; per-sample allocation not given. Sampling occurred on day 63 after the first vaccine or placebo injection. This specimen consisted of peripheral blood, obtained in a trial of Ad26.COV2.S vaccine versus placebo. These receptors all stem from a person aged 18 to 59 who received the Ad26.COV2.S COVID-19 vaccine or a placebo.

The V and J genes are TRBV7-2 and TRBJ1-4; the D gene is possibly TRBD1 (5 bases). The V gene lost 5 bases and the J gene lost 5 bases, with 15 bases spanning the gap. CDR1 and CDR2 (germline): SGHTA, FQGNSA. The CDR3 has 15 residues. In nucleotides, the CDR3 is TGTGCCAGCAGCGGCAGGGCGTCATTAAATGAAAAACTGTTTTTT. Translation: CASSGRASLNEKLFF.

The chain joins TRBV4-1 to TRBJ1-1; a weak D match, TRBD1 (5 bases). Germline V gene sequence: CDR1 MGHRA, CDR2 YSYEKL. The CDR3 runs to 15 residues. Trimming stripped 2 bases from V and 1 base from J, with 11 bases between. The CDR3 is CASSQSGSGNTEAFF. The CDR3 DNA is TGCGCCAGCAGCCAATCAGGGTCCGGGAACACTGAAGCTTTCTTT.

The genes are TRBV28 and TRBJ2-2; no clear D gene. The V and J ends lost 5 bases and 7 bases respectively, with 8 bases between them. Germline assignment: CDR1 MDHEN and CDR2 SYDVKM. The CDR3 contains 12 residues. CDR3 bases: TGTGCCAGCAGTCTTCAGGACGGGGAGCTGTTTTTT. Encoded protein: CASSLQDGELFF.

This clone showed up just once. CDR3 amino acids: CASSFWGLEAFF. Here the CDR3 DNA reads TGTGCCAGCAGCTTCTGGGGCCTCGAAGCTTTCTTT. This rearrangement joins TRBV5-6 to TRBJ1-1; the D gene is possibly TRBD1 (5 bases). V lost 2 bases and J 8 bases, leaving 10 bases between the germline ends. There are 12 residues in the CDR3. CDR1 and CDR2 (germline): SGHDT, YYEEEE.

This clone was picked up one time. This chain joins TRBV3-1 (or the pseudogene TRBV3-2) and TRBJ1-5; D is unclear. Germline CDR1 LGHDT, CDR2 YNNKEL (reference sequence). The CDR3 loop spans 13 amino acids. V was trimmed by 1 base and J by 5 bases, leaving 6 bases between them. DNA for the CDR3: TGTGCCAGCAGCCAAGGGAGGGATCAGCCCCAGCATTTT. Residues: CASSQGRDQPQHF.

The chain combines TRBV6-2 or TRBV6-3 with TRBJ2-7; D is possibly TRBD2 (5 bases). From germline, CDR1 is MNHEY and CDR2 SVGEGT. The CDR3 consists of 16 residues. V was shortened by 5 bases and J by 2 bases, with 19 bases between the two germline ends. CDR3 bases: TGTGCCAGCAGTCCCATAGTAGTGGGAGCGACCTACGAGCAGTACTTC. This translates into CASSPIVVGATYEQYF.

Written as DNA, the CDR3 is TGTGCCACCAGTGATGAGCTCCAAGAGACCCAGTACTTC. Translation gives CATSDELQETQYF. This chain uses TRBV24-1 with TRBJ2-5; D is uncertain. From germline, CDR1 is KGHDR and CDR2 SFDVKD. The V end was cut by 3 bases, the J end by 1 base, with 5 bases between. This CDR3 has 13 amino acids.

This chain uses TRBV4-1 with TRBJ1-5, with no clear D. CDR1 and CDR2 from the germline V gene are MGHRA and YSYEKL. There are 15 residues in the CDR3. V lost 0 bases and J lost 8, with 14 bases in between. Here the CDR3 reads CASSQDQTALEPQHF. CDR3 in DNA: TGCGCCAGCAGCCAAGATCAAACCGCTCTGGAGCCCCAGCATTTT.

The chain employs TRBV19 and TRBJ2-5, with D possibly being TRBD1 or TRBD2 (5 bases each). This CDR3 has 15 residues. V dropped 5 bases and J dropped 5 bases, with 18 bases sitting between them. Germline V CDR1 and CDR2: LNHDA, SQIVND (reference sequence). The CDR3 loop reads CASSFSRGTQETQYF. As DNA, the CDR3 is TGTGCCAGTAGTTTCTCGAGAGGGACCCAGGAGACCCAGTACTTC.

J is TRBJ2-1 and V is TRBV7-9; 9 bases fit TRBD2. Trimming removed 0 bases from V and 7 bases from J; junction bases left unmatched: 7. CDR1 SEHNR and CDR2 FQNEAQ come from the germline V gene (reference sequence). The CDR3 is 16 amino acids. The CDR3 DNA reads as TGTGCCAGCAGCTTAGCGGGGCGGGGGGGCCGGAATGAGCAGTTCTTC. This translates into CASSLAGRGGRNEQFF. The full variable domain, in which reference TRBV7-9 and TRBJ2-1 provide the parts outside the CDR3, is DTGVSQNPRHKITKRGQNVTFRCDPISEHNRLYWYRQTLGQGPEFLTYFQNEAQLEKSRLLSDRFSAERPKGSFSTLEIQRTEQGDSAMYLCASSLAGRGGRNEQFFGPGTRLTVL.

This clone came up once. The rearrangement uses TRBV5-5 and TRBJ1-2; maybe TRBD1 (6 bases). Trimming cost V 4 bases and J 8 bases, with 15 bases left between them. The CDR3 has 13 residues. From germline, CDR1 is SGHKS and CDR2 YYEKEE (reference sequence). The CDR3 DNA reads TGTGCCAGCAGCCCCTGGGACATTCAGGGCTACACCTTC. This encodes CASSPWDIQGYTF.

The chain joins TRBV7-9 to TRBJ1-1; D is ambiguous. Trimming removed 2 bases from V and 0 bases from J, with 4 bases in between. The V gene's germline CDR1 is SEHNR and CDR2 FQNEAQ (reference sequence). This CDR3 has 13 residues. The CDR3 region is CASSLHMNTEAFF. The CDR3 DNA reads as TGTGCCAGCAGCTTACACATGAACACTGAAGCTTTCTTT.

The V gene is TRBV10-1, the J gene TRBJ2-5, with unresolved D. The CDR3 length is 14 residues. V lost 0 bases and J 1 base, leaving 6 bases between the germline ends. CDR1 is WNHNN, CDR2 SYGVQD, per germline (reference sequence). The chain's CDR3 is CASSESTGQETQYF. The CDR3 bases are TGCGCCAGCAGTGAGTCTACGGGCCAAGAGACCCAGTACTTC.

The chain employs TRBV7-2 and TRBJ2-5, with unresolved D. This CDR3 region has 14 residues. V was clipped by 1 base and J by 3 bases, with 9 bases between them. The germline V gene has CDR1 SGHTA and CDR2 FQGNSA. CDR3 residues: CASSLVGRKETQYF. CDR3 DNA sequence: TGTGCCAGCAGCTTAGTGGGTAGAAAAGAGACCCAGTACTTC.

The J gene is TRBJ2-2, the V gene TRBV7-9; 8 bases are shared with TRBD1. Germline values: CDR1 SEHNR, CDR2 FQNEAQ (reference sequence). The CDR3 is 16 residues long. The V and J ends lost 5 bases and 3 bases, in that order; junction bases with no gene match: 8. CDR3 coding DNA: TGTGCCAGCAGCCCCCCGGGACAGGCTTACACCGGGGAGCTGTTTTTT. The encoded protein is CASSPPGQAYTGELFF. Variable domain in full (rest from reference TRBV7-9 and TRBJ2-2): DTGVSQNPRHKITKRGQNVTFRCDPISEHNRLYWYRQTLGQGPEFLTYFQNEAQLEKSRLLSDRFSAERPKGSFSTLEIQRTEQGDSAMYLCASSPPGQAYTGELFFGEGSRLTVL.

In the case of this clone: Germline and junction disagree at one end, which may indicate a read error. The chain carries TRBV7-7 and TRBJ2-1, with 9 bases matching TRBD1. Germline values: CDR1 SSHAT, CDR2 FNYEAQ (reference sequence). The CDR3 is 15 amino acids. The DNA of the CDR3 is TGTGCTAGCAGCTCCGGACAGGGGTCCTACAATGAGCAGTTCTTC. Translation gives CASSSGQGSYNEQFF.

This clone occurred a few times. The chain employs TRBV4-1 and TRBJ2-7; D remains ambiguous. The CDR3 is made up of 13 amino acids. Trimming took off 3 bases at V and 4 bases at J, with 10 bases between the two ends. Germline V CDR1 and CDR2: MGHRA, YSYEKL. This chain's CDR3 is CASSHFSEYEQYF. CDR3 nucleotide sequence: TGCGCCAGCAGCCACTTTTCAGAGTACGAGCAGTACTTC.

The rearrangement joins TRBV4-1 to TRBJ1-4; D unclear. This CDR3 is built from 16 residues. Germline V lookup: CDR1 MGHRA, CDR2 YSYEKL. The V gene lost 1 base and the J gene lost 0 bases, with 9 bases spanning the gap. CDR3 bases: TGCGCCAGCAGCCAAGGGGTCACTTCAACTAATGAAAAACTGTTTTTT. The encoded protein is CASSQGVTSTNEKLFF.

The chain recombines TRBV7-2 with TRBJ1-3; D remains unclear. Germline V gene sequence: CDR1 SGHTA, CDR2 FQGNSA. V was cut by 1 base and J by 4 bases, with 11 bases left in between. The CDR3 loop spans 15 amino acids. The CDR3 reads CASSLGVGGGNTIYF. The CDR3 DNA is TGTGCCAGCAGCTTAGGGGTGGGTGGCGGAAACACCATATATTTT.

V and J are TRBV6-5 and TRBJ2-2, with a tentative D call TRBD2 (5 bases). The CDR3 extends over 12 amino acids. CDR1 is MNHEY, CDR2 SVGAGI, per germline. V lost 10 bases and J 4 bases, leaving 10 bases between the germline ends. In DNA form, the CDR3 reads TGTGCCACCATCGGACTCACCGGGGAGCTGTTTTTT. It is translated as CATIGLTGELFF.

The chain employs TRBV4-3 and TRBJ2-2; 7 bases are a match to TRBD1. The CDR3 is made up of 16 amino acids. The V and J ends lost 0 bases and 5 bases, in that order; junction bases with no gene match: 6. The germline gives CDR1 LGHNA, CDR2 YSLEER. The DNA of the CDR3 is TGCGCCAGCAGCCAAGAGACAAACAGGGGAACCGGGGAGCTGTTTTTT. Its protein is CASSQETNRGTGELFF.

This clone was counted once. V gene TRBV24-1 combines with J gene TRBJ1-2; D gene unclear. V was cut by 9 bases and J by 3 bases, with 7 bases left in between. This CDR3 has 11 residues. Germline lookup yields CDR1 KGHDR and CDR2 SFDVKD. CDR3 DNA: TGTGCCACCGGTAGTTACTATGGCTACACCTTC. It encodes CATGSYYGYTF.

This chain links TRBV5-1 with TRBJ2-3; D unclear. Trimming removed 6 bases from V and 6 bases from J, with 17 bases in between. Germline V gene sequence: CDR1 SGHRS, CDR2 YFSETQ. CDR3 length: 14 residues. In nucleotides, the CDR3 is TGCGCCAGCAACCGGCTGGACGTCGGCGATACGCAGTATTTT. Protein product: CASNRLDVGDTQYF. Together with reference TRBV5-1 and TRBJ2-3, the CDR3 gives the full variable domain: KAGVTQTPRYLIKTRGQQVTLSCSPISGHRSVSWYQQTPGQGLQFLFEYFSETQRNKGNFPGRFSGRQFSNSRSEMNVSTLELGDSALYLCASNRLDVGDTQYFGPGTRLTVL.

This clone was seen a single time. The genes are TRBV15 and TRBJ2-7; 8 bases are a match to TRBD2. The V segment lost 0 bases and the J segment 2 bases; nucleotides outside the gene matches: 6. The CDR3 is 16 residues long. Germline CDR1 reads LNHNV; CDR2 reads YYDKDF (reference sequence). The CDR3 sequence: CATSRDGAGGTYEQYF. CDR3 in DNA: TGTGCCACCAGCAGAGATGGGGCGGGAGGTACCTACGAGCAGTACTTC.